The 8 T cell receptor beta chains below all came from one sample that was sequenced in a study of CD8 T cells in Susac syndrome. A quantity of about 0.5 to 1 ug RNA underwent reverse transcription using random hexamers. TCRdb recomputed calls from the immunoSEQ multiplex PCR reads with MiXCR, one row per CDR3 protein. The table includes 65,000 to 100,000 distinct CDR3 sequences, about 96% detected once. The sequencing sample was made of CD8+ T cells from PBMCs. These receptor sequences come from a human donor with Susac syndrome.

This clonotype was counted a few times. The genes are TRBV6-5 and TRBJ2-7; perhaps TRBD1 as D (5 bases). This CDR3 region has 15 residues. The V gene lost 0 bases and the J gene lost 1 base, with 10 bases spanning the gap. The germline gives CDR1 MNHEY, CDR2 SVGAGI. CDR3 nucleotide sequence: TGTGCCAGCAGTTACTCGTTAGACAGTTCCTACGAGCAGTACTTC. Its protein product is CASSYSLDSSYEQYF.

This chain joins TRBV20-1 and TRBJ1-5; 8 bases match TRBD1. Germline V gene sequence: CDR1 DFQATT, CDR2 SNEGSKA (reference sequence). The V gene end was trimmed by 3 bases and the J gene end by 6 bases; junction bases not matched to a gene: 4. The CDR3 extends over 13 amino acids. In nucleotides, the CDR3 is TGCAGTGCTAGCGAGGACAGGGTTCAGCCCCAGCATTTT. It specifies CSASEDRVQPQHF.

The V gene is TRBV5-1, the J gene TRBJ1-5; 8 bases are shared with TRBD1. Germline-derived CDR1 and CDR2 are SGHRS and YFSETQ. There are 14 residues in the CDR3. With V trimmed by 4 bases and J by 2 bases, 2 bases remained unmatched. The CDR3 here is CASSKTGGNQPQHF. The CDR3 DNA is TGCGCCAGCAGCAAGACAGGGGGCAATCAGCCCCAGCATTTT.

The chain has TRBV15 and TRBJ2-6, with 9 bases fitting TRBD1. The ends lost 0 bases at V and 12 bases at J; junction bases unmatched: 18. Looked up from germline, CDR1 is LNHNV and CDR2 is YYDKDF (reference sequence). The length of the CDR3 is 19 residues. For the CDR3, the DNA is TGTGCCACCAGCAGAGATTGGAGAACCGGGACAGGGCTTTTGGGCGTCCTGACTTTC. Translating it yields CATSRDWRTGTGLLGVLTF. Full variable domain (remainder filled in from reference TRBV15 and TRBJ2-6): DAMVIQNPRYQVTQFGKPVTLSCSQTLNHNVMYWYQQKSSQAPKLLFHYYDKDFNNEADTPDNFQSRRPNTSFCFLDIRSPGLGDTAMYLCATSRDWRTGTGLLGVLTFGAGSRLTVL.

This sequence joins TRBV4-1 and TRBJ2-3; TRBD2 is a possible D gene (5 bases). CDR1 is MGHRA and CDR2 is YSYEKL in the germline V gene. Trimming took off 1 base at V and 3 bases at J, with 11 bases between the two ends. The CDR3 has 15 residues. This chain's CDR3 is CASSQGESGTDTQYF. The CDR3 nucleotides are TGCGCCAGCAGCCAAGGGGAGAGTGGGACAGATACGCAGTATTTT.

A single count supports this clonotype. The CDR3 sequence is CASRLQGRNEQFF. CDR3 DNA: TGTGCCAGCAGACTGCAGGGGAGGAATGAGCAGTTCTTC. J is TRBJ2-1 and V is TRBV14, with D perhaps being TRBD1 or TRBD2 (6 bases each). Trimming pared 6 bases from V and 7 bases from J, leaving 13 bases between. Per the germline V gene, CDR1 is SGHDN and CDR2 is FVKESK. The CDR3 sequence is 13 residues long.

The rearrangement joins TRBV29-1 to TRBJ1-2, with no clear D. The CDR3 sequence is 11 residues long. Germline CDR1 reads SQVTM; CDR2 reads ANQGSEA. Trimming cost V 1 base and J 10 bases, with 10 bases left between them. CDR3 sequence reads: CSVEGSGVYTF. In nucleotides, the CDR3 is TGCAGCGTTGAAGGTAGCGGTGTCTACACCTTC.

The V gene is TRBV10-3, the J gene TRBJ2-1, with 13 bases identical to TRBD2. With V trimmed by 10 bases and J by 8 bases, 11 bases remained unmatched. This CDR3 comprises 15 residues. Germline V gene sequence: CDR1 ENHRY, CDR2 SYGVKD. CDR3 sequence reads: CATETGTSGTDEQFF. The CDR3 region has the DNA TGTGCCACTGAGACCGGGACTAGCGGGACGGATGAGCAGTTCTTC.